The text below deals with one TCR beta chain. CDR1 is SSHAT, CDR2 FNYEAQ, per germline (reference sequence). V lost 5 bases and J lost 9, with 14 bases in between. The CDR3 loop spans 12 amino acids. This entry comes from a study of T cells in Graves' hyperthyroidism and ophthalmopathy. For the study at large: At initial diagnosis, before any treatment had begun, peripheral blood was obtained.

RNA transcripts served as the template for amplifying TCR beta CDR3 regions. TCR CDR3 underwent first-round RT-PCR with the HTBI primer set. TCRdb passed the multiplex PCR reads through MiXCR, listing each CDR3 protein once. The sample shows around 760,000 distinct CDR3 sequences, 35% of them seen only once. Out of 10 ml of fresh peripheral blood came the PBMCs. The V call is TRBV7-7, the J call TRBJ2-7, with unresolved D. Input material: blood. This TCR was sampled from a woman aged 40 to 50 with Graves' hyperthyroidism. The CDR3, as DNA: TGTGCCAGCAGCCTGACACCCAATACGCAGTACTTC. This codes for CASSLTPNTQYF.